A single sample is the source of the 18 T cell receptor beta chains below, sequenced in a study of lymphopenia after photon versus proton radiotherapy. Sequencing used immunoSEQ multiplex PCR; TCRdb keeps in-frame clones, though not all of them. Among fewer than 20,000 clones, roughly nine tenths were seen once, and the ten largest hold about 9%. The source was peripheral blood, collected from a patient treated with proton-based radiotherapy. The receptor source for this set is a man between 65 and 85 years old with pancreatic cancer.

The rearrangement links TRBV6-5 to TRBJ1-2; 8 bases line up with TRBD1. The germline CDR1 and CDR2 sequences are MNHEY and SVGAGI. The junction had 8 bases not matched to a gene; V was cut back by 6 bases and J by 2 bases. This CDR3 contains 15 residues. CDR3 sequence: CASSRSGQGNYGYTF. As DNA, the CDR3 is TGTGCCAGCAGCCGCTCAGGACAGGGCAACTATGGCTACACCTTC.

The table lists this clone with a count of one. The chain recombines TRBV9 with TRBJ1-6; D ambiguous. V was cut by 0 bases and J by 0 bases, with 7 bases left in between. The length of the CDR3 is 16 residues. Germline V lookup: CDR1 SGDLS, CDR2 YYNGEE. The DNA of the CDR3 is TGTGCCAGCAGCGTAGGCGTGAGCTCCTATAATTCACCCCTCCACTTT. Translating gives CASSVGVSSYNSPLHF.

The V gene is TRBV7-2, the J gene TRBJ2-1; 13 bases are shared with TRBD2. V was clipped by 5 bases and J by 7 bases; unmatched bases: 8. Germline-derived CDR1 and CDR2 are SGHTA and FQGNSA. The CDR3 contains 16 residues. The CDR3 DNA is TGTGCCAGCAGCCCCCTACTAGCGGGGGGGCGTAATGAGCAGTTCTTC. Amino acid sequence: CASSPLLAGGRNEQFF.

The CDR3 sequence: CASSARRGLDEQYF. CDR3 sequence (DNA): TGTGCCAGCAGCGCCCGAAGGGGTTTGGACGAGCAGTACTTC. This sequence joins TRBV9 and TRBJ2-7, with TRBD1 as a possible D gene (5 bases). The CDR3 spans 14 residues. Trimming stripped 3 bases from V and 5 bases from J, with 15 bases between. From germline, CDR1 is SGDLS and CDR2 YYNGEE.

The CDR3 DNA reads TGTGCCAGCAGGAGCTCCTACGAGCAGTACTTC. It specifies CASRSSYEQYF. The genes are TRBV6-4 and TRBJ2-7; no firm D call. Germline loops: CDR1 MRHNA, CDR2 SNTAGT. The CDR3 loop spans 11 amino acids. The V and J ends lost 6 bases and 0 bases respectively, with 3 bases between them.

This clone was counted between two and nine times. The chain uses TRBV19 and TRBJ1-4; D possibly corresponds to TRBD1 (6 bases). Germline V gene sequence: CDR1 LNHDA, CDR2 SQIVND (reference sequence). CDR3 length: 19 residues. The V gene lost 3 bases and the J gene lost 0 bases, with 20 bases spanning the gap. The CDR3 sequence: CASSISYRAKNATNEKLFF. The CDR3 region has the DNA TGTGCCAGTAGTATCTCATACAGGGCTAAAAATGCAACTAATGAAAAACTGTTTTTT.

V gene TRBV7-3 combines with J gene TRBJ2-1; TRBD1 matches at 9 bases. V shed 5 bases and J 7 bases; nucleotides not matched to a gene: 6. Germline assignment: CDR1 SGHTA and CDR2 FQGTGA. This CDR3 comprises 14 residues. The CDR3 region has the DNA TGTGCCAGCAGCCCGGGACAGGGTCGAAATGAGCAGTTCTTC. Its protein is CASSPGQGRNEQFF. Filled out from reference TRBV7-3 and TRBJ2-1, the complete variable domain reads GAGVSQTPSNKVTEKGKYVELRCDPISGHTALYWYRQSLGQGPEFLIYFQGTGAADDSGLPNDRFFAVRPEGSVSTLKIQRTERGDSAVYLCASSPGQGRNEQFFGPGTRLTVL.

V and J are TRBV5-1 and TRBJ1-1; D is undetermined. The V end lost 0 bases, the J end lost 3 bases, and 6 bases lay between the germline ends. Germline assignment: CDR1 SGHRS and CDR2 YFSETQ. This CDR3 is built from 13 residues. The CDR3 DNA reads TGCGCCAGCAGCTTGGCCGACGACACTGAAGCTTTCTTT. Translated, it gives CASSLADDTEAFF.

CDR3: CASSPRQGAVETQYF. CDR3 DNA sequence: TGTGCCAGCAGCCCGAGGCAGGGGGCGGTGGAGACCCAGTACTTC. V and J are TRBV5-8 and TRBJ2-5; 8 bases are a match to TRBD1. Losses at the gene ends were 4 bases for V and 5 bases for J; bases not matched to a gene: 10. The CDR3 loop spans 15 amino acids. Germline V gene lookup returns CDR1 SGHTS and CDR2 YDEGEE.

This clone was detected only once. This chain connects TRBV5-1 to TRBJ2-2; D gene ambiguous. Per the germline V gene, CDR1 is SGHRS and CDR2 is YFSETQ. The CDR3 runs 13 residues. With 0 bases removed from V and 6 bases from J, the gap between germline ends came to 6 bases. The CDR3 loop reads CASSLESPGELFF. The CDR3 bases are TGCGCCAGCAGCTTGGAGAGCCCCGGGGAGCTGTTTTTT.

The chain carries TRBV6-1 and TRBJ1-1, with TRBD1 as a possible D gene (6 bases). The V gene's germline CDR1 is MNHNS and CDR2 SASEGT. This CDR3 comprises 14 residues. The V and J ends lost 4 bases and 0 bases respectively, with 9 bases between them. This CDR3 reads CASSGRTVNTEAFF. The CDR3 bases are TGTGCCAGCAGTGGGAGGACAGTGAACACTGAAGCTTTCTTT.

The genes are TRBV7-9 and TRBJ1-3, with 7 bases lining up with TRBD1. Germline CDR1 is SEHNR and CDR2 is FQNEAQ (reference sequence). Germline trimming cut 5 bases from V and 4 bases from J; bases unmatched to any gene: 8. The CDR3 is 15 amino acids. The CDR3 region is CASSDKGAWGNTIYF. The CDR3 DNA reads as TGTGCCAGCAGCGATAAGGGGGCCTGGGGAAACACCATATATTTT.

This chain links TRBV27 with TRBJ1-5; D might be TRBD1 (6 bases). Germline-derived CDR1 and CDR2 are MNHEY and SMNVEV (reference sequence). V was shortened by 8 bases and J by 5 bases, with 10 bases between the two germline ends. The CDR3 spans 12 residues. CDR3 protein: CASGEGDQPQHF. CDR3 DNA: TGTGCCAGCGGAGAGGGGGATCAGCCCCAGCATTTT.

The rearrangement joins TRBV30 to TRBJ1-3, with TRBD1 matching over 9 bases. With 2 bases clipped from V and 3 bases from J, the junction kept 2 bases outside the gene matches. The CDR3 extends over 14 amino acids. Looked up from germline, CDR1 is GTSNPN and CDR2 is SVGIG (reference sequence). CDR3 sequence reads: CAWSTGGVGNTIYF. The CDR3 DNA follows: TGTGCCTGGAGTACAGGGGGCGTTGGAAACACCATATATTTT.

V and J are TRBV27 and TRBJ2-6, with TRBD1 matching 8 bases. J lost 4 bases, V lost 6 bases, and 14 bases had no gene match. Germline V gene sequence: CDR1 MNHEY, CDR2 SMNVEV (reference sequence). The CDR3 is 18 residues long. CDR3 nucleotides: TGTGCCAGCAGGGATCCGGGACAGGCCCTGAAGGGGGCCAACGTCCTGACTTTC. As protein: CASRDPGQALKGANVLTF.

V and J are TRBV19 and TRBJ2-3; 11 bases align to TRBD2. The CDR3 has 15 residues. Unmatched junction bases numbered 7, after V lost 6 bases and J lost 5 bases. Germline assignment: CDR1 LNHDA and CDR2 SQIVND (reference sequence). CDR3 coding DNA: TGTGCCAGTAGCCCGACTAGCGGGATATTAGATACGCAGTATTTT. Amino acid sequence: CASSPTSGILDTQYF.

The rearrangement joins TRBV6-1 to TRBJ2-7; 8 nucleotides agree with TRBD2. The CDR3 has 13 amino acids. The V gene end was trimmed by 8 bases and the J gene end by 3 bases; junction bases not matched to a gene: 6. Germline values: CDR1 MNHNS, CDR2 SASEGT. CDR3 coding DNA: TGTGCCAGCCGGGCGGGAGGAAGCTACGAGCAGTACTTC. Protein sequence: CASRAGGSYEQYF.

This chain uses TRBV5-4 with TRBJ2-7; 7 nucleotides align to TRBD2. Trimming cost V 3 bases and J 5 bases; bases outside gene matches: 11. Germline V gene data show CDR1 as SGHNT and CDR2 as YYREEE (reference sequence). CDR3 length: 15 amino acids. The CDR3 protein is CASSWGGEGMNEQYF. As DNA, the CDR3 is TGTGCCAGCAGCTGGGGGGGTGAAGGGATGAACGAGCAGTACTTC. Variable domain in full (rest from reference TRBV5-4 and TRBJ2-7): ETGVTQSPTHLIKTRGQQVTLRCSSQSGHNTVSWYQQALGQGPQFIFQYYREEENGRGNFPPRFSGLQFPNYSSELNVNALELDDSALYLCASSWGGEGMNEQYFGPGTRLTVT.